This record looks at one TCR beta chain sequence and its context. This CDR3 has 13 residues. Per germline, CDR1 KGHSH and CDR2 LQKENI. The ends lost 6 bases at V and 5 bases at J; junction bases unmatched: 5. This record belongs to a study of blood T cell repertoires in COVID-19. TCRdb's copy holds only in-frame clones and misses some; the assay was immunoSEQ multiplex PCR. The sample has over 200,000 clones; around 80% are singletons. Sequencing input: peripheral blood. This clonotype originated in a man in his forties who had recovered from COVID-19. The chain links TRBV18 to TRBJ2-5; 8 nucleotides line up with TRBD2. Here the CDR3 reads CASSPGGPETQYF. For the CDR3, the DNA is TGTGCCAGCTCCCCGGGGGGGCCGGAGACCCAGTACTTC.